Listed below are T cell receptor beta chains from one sample, sequenced in a study of OX40 agonist ivuxolimab in advanced cancers. TCRdb keeps only in-frame clones here, not all; method: immunoSEQ multiplex PCR. The sample lists 90,000 to 100,000 clones, about 88% occurring once. The sequencing here drew on CD4+ or CD8+ T cells sorted from blood, taken in a trial of the OX40 agonist ivuxolimab. These receptors were taken from an adult with an advanced solid tumor such as melanoma, head and neck, liver or kidney cancer. Each CDR3 is given with its conserved first and last residue. The D gene is left open where the match is weak. Rows give clone size only sometimes, using once, few, many, or a class for an expanded clone.

v_gene,abundance,d_gene,len,j_gene,CDR3aa,CDR3nt
TRBV5-1,.,.,16,TRBJ1-3,CASSLGGRNSGNTIYF,TGCGCCAGCAGCTTGGGGGGGCGTAACTCTGGAAACACCATATATTTT
TRBV19,.,TRBD1,13,TRBJ1-1,CASSGQGNTEAFF,TGTGCCAGCTCGGGACAGGGGAACACTGAAGCTTTCTTT
TRBV5-1,.,.,15,TRBJ2-7,CASSFQGTADGEQYF,TGCGCCAGCAGCTTTCAGGGGACGGCCGATGGGGAGCAGTACTTC
TRBV2,few,TRBD2,16,TRBJ2-4,CASSEVRLAGGGIQYF,TGTGCCAGCAGTGAGGTCCGACTAGCGGGAGGTGGAATTCAGTACTTC
TRBV27,once,.,12,TRBJ2-3,CASRAVTDTQYF,TGTGCCAGCAGGGCAGTCACAGATACGCAGTATTTT
TRBV5-1,.,TRBD2,14,TRBJ2-1,CASRLAGDGGEQFF,TGCGCCAGCAGACTAGCGGGAGACGGGGGTGAGCAGTTCTTC
TRBV7-3,.,.,14,TRBJ1-6,CASSLRQGNSPLHF,TGTGCCAGCAGCTTAAGGCAGGGAAATTCACCCCTCCACTTT
TRBV19,.,.,13,TRBJ1-1,CASSTGQNTEAFF,TGTGCCAGTAGTACGGGACAGAACACTGAAGCTTTCTTT
TRBV10-2,.,TRBD1,13,TRBJ1-2,CASRGQGADGYTF,TGCGCCAGCAGGGGACAGGGGGCAGATGGCTACACCTTC
TRBV28,.,.,16,TRBJ1-2,CASSYYSTALNYGYTF,TGTGCCAGCAGTTACTACTCGACAGCTCTTAACTATGGCTACACCTTC
TRBV27,.,.,14,TRBJ1-2,CASSLSRAASGYTF,TGTGCCAGCAGTTTATCCCGGGCAGCTTCGGGCTACACCTTC
TRBV28,.,.,14,TRBJ2-6,CASRKASGANVLTF,TGTGCCAGCAGAAAAGCCTCTGGGGCCAACGTCCTGACTTTC
TRBV5-1,.,.,16,TRBJ1-2,CASSPYNPVPGQLYTF,TGCGCCAGCAGCCCTTACAATCCAGTCCCGGGACAACTATACACCTTC
TRBV6-1,.,TRBD1,15,TRBJ2-2,CASRTGGPNTGELFF,TGTGCCAGCAGGACAGGGGGCCCGAACACCGGGGAGCTGTTTTTT
TRBV30,.,TRBD2,13,TRBJ2-1,CAWNLEAGGEQFF,TGTGCCTGGAATCTCGAGGCGGGAGGAGAGCAGTTCTTC
TRBV18,.,.,14,TRBJ2-7,CASSPSQGMGEQYF,TGTGCCAGCTCACCATCACAGGGAATGGGCGAGCAGTACTTC
TRBV28,.,.,16,TRBJ2-1,CASSPADLSGGNEQFF,TGTGCCAGCAGTCCCGCGGACTTAAGTGGGGGCAATGAGCAGTTCTTC
TRBV18,once,.,15,TRBJ1-2,CASSPTQASNYGYTF,TGTGCCAGCTCACCAACGCAGGCCTCAAACTATGGGTACACCTTC
TRBV4-3,.,.,14,TRBJ2-2,CASSQDPSVGELFF,TGCGCCAGCAGCCAAGATCCGTCCGTGGGGGAGCTGTTTTTT
TRBV28,.,TRBD1,14,TRBJ1-6,CASSGGQDNSPLHF,TGTGCCAGCAGTGGGGGACAGGACAATTCACCCCTCCACTTT
TRBV5-1,few,TRBD1,15,TRBJ1-2,CASSITRQGADGYTF,TGCGCCAGCAGCATAACCCGACAGGGGGCGGATGGCTACACCTTC
TRBV29-1,once,TRBD1,14,TRBJ1-5,CSVWTGYSNQPQHF,TGCAGCGTTTGGACAGGATATAGCAATCAGCCCCAGCATTTT
TRBV5-1,.,.,13,TRBJ2-1,CASNPTTYNEQFF,TGCGCCAGCAACCCCACTACGTACAATGAGCAGTTCTTC
TRBV10-3,.,.,14,TRBJ2-1,CAMNGGTGENEQFF,TGTGCCATGAACGGGGGAACGGGGGAAAATGAGCAGTTCTTC
TRBV5-5,once,TRBD1,20,TRBJ2-6,CASSRRQGSLGVLGANVLTF,TGTGCCAGCAGTAGGAGACAGGGGAGCTTGGGTGTTTTGGGGGCCAACGTCCTGACTTTC
TRBV7-9,.,.,14,TRBJ2-1,CASNAGTPYNEQFF,TGTGCCAGCAATGCCGGGACACCCTACAATGAGCAGTTCTTC
TRBV28,.,TRBD1,17,TRBJ1-3,CASSLSWTGGAGNTIYF,TGTGCCAGCAGTTTATCATGGACAGGGGGTGCTGGAAACACCATATATTTT
TRBV28,.,.,15,TRBJ1-4,CASSPPTGPNEKLFF,TGTGCCAGCAGTCCTCCGACAGGCCCTAATGAAAAACTGTTTTTT
TRBV28,.,TRBD2,18,TRBJ2-3,CASTDGGGPTPGTDTQYF,TGTGCCAGCACCGACGGGGGGGGCCCCACGCCCGGCACAGATACGCAGTATTTT
TRBV6-5,.,.,13,TRBJ1-3,CASLGSSGNTIYF,TGTGCCAGTCTCGGGAGCTCTGGAAACACCATATATTTT
TRBV4-3,few,.,13,TRBJ1-1,CASSQQMNTEAFF,TGCGCCAGCAGCCAACAGATGAACACTGAAGCTTTCTTT
TRBV4-1,.,.,16,TRBJ2-2,CASSPPPTANTGELFF,TGCGCCAGCAGCCCCCCACCGACAGCGAACACCGGGGAGCTGTTTTTT
TRBV19,.,TRBD1,15,TRBJ1-6,CASSMGTERRSPLHF,TGTGCCAGTAGTATGGGGACAGAGCGTCGGTCACCCCTCCACTTT
TRBV18,.,.,18,TRBJ1-1,CASSPLTGGQPGNAEAFF,TGTGCCAGCTCACCACTAACTGGAGGTCAGCCCGGGAACGCTGAAGCTTTCTTT
TRBV28,.,.,14,TRBJ2-3,CASTPASLWDTQYF,TGTGCCAGCACCCCAGCTAGTCTATGGGATACGCAGTATTTT
TRBV7-9,.,TRBD1,13,TRBJ1-2,CASSYDRAHGYTF,TGTGCCAGCAGCTACGACAGGGCCCATGGCTACACCTTC
TRBV4-1,few,.,16,TRBJ1-4,CASSSPGKVSNEKLFF,TGCGCCAGCAGCAGTCCTGGGAAGGTTTCTAATGAAAAACTGTTTTTT
TRBV29-1,.,TRBD1,11,TRBJ2-1,CSVATGEMGFF,TGCAGCGTTGCGACAGGGGAAATGGGGTTCTTC
TRBV29-1,.,TRBD1,16,TRBJ1-2,CSVSGTGGPGGNGYTF,TGCAGCGTTTCCGGGACAGGGGGCCCCGGTGGGAATGGCTACACCTTC
TRBV2,few,TRBD2,14,TRBJ2-2,CATTWTSGTGELFF,TGTGCCACCACCTGGACTAGCGGTACCGGGGAGCTGTTTTTT
TRBV10-3,.,.,14,TRBJ1-2,CAIKAGTADYGYTF,TGTGCCATCAAAGCTGGGACCGCAGACTATGGCTACACCTTC
TRBV4-2,.,.,17,TRBJ1-6,CASSQDLRWEANSPLHF,TGTGCCAGCAGCCAAGATCTCCGTTGGGAGGCTAATTCACCCCTCCACTTT
TRBV5-5,.,.,13,TRBJ1-4,CASNTAGNEKLFF,TGTGCCAGCAATACGGCGGGTAATGAAAAACTGTTTTTT
TRBV6-1,.,.,15,TRBJ1-1,CASSGGPWGATEAFF,TGTGCCAGCAGTGGGGGGCCTTGGGGGGCCACTGAAGCTTTCTTT
TRBV2,few,.,12,TRBJ1-2,CASSSGLYGYTF,TGTGCCAGCAGTTCGGGACTCTATGGCTACACCTTC
TRBV18,.,TRBD1,15,TRBJ1-1,CASSPMTGVGTEAFF,TGTGCCAGCTCACCTATGACAGGGGTAGGCACTGAAGCTTTCTTT
TRBV9,.,.,14,TRBJ2-7,CASSVGPETYEQYF,TGTGCCAGCAGCGTAGGGCCGGAGACCTACGAGCAGTACTTC
TRBV6-1,few,.,13,TRBJ2-3,CATNGLNTDTQYF,TGTGCCACAAACGGTCTTAACACAGATACGCAGTATTTT
TRBV10-2,.,.,14,TRBJ1-2,CASSSRDGYFGYTF,TGCGCCAGCAGTAGCCGGGACGGCTACTTCGGCTACACCTTC